These 23 T cell receptor beta chains originate from one sample sequenced in a study of blood T cell repertoires in COVID-19. The protocol was immunoSEQ multiplex PCR, while the TCRdb copy is restricted to in-frame clones and leaves out a portion. The sample contains about 72,000 clones, 82% of which appear only once. The sample was peripheral blood. All receptors come from a man between 60 and 75 years old with acute or convalescent COVID-19.

In its sample, this clone ranks as medium-sized. The chain is built from TRBV14 and TRBJ2-1; no clear D. V was cut by 0 bases and J by 7 bases, with 13 bases left in between. This CDR3 has 15 amino acids. CDR1 SGHDN and CDR2 FVKESK come from the germline V gene. This CDR3 is CASSQDLGISNEQFF. The CDR3 DNA follows: TGTGCCAGCAGCCAAGATTTGGGCATTTCGAATGAGCAGTTCTTC.

V gene TRBV10-2 combines with J gene TRBJ2-7; the match to TRBD1 covers 11 bases. This CDR3 is built from 16 residues. V lost 0 bases and J lost 3; bases outside the gene matches: 4. In germline, CDR1 is WSHSY, CDR2 SAAADI. The CDR3 loop reads CASSESVGTGGYEQYF. In nucleotides, the CDR3 is TGCGCCAGCAGTGAGTCGGTCGGGACAGGGGGCTACGAGCAGTACTTC.

CDR3 protein: CATSLGQGGGEETQYF. As DNA, the CDR3 is TGTGCCACCAGTCTAGGTCAGGGGGGCGGGGAAGAGACCCAGTACTTC. V and J are TRBV24-1 and TRBJ2-5; TRBD1 might be the D (7 bases). The V and J ends lost 6 bases and 3 bases respectively, with 19 bases between them. CDR3 length: 16 residues. Germline V CDR1 and CDR2: KGHDR, SFDVKD.

The count of this clone is one. The chain employs TRBV30 and TRBJ1-1; TRBD1 matches 7 bases. Germline assignment: CDR1 GTSNPN and CDR2 SVGIG (reference sequence). The CDR3 has 15 amino acids. Trimming removed 4 bases from V and 0 bases from J; junction bases left unmatched: 8. DNA for the CDR3: TGTGCCTGGAAGGTAGGGACAGTCGTGAACACTGAAGCTTTCTTT. It specifies CAWKVGTVVNTEAFF. Full variable domain (remainder filled in from reference TRBV30 and TRBJ1-1): SQTIHQWPATLVQPVGSPLSLECTVEGTSNPNLYWYRQAAGRGLQLLFYSVGIGQISSEVPQNLSASRPQDRQFILSSKKLLLSDSGFYLCAWKVGTVVNTEAFFGQGTRLTVV.

The chain carries TRBV5-6 and TRBJ2-2, with D tentatively TRBD1 (6 bases). The CDR3 length is 13 residues. The ends were cut back, 3 bases at V and 5 bases at J, with 8 bases in the middle. Per the germline V gene, CDR1 is SGHDT and CDR2 is YYEEEE. The CDR3, as DNA: TGTGCCAGCAGCTACAGGGATACCGGGGAGCTGTTTTTT. It specifies CASSYRDTGELFF.

This sequence joins TRBV10-3 and TRBJ2-7; 7 nucleotides line up with TRBD1. In germline, CDR1 is ENHRY, CDR2 SYGVKD. The CDR3 loop spans 14 amino acids. V lost 2 bases, J lost 2 bases, and 3 bases stayed unmatched. This chain's CDR3 is CAISETDRTYEQYV. CDR3 in DNA: TGTGCCATCAGTGAGACGGACAGGACCTACGAGCAGTACGTC.

The chain has TRBV30 and TRBJ1-4, with D hard to call. Trimming took 1 base from V and 6 from J, leaving 15 bases between them. The CDR3 loop spans 15 amino acids. The germline gives CDR1 GTSNPN, CDR2 SVGIG (reference sequence). In DNA, the CDR3 is TGTGCCTGGAGTGGAGTCAAGACGGAGGATGAAAAACTGTTTTTT. Its translation is CAWSGVKTEDEKLFF.

The V and J genes are TRBV15 and TRBJ1-1; maybe TRBD1 (5 bases). Germline values: CDR1 LNHNV, CDR2 YYDKDF (reference sequence). Trimming removed 3 bases at V and 4 bases at J, with 12 bases between. CDR3 size: 14 residues. CDR3 coding DNA: TGTGCCACCAGCAGGGGGGGTGTGGGCACTGAAGCTTTCTTT. This sequence encodes CATSRGGVGTEAFF.

The genes are TRBV30 and TRBJ1-4, with 7 positions matching TRBD1. This CDR3 has 13 amino acids. The trim removed 6 bases at V and 10 bases at J, leaving 11 bases unmatched. The V gene's germline CDR1 is GTSNPN and CDR2 SVGIG (reference sequence). The CDR3 protein is CACPGTAVGKLFF. The CDR3 DNA reads TGTGCCTGCCCCGGGACAGCCGTGGGAAAACTGTTTTTT.

This clone was detected only a few times. The chain uses TRBV15 and TRBJ1-2, with 7 bases that match TRBD1. Trimming took 1 base from V and 8 from J; bases not matched to a gene: 10. The CDR3 has 15 residues. Germline V gene sequence: CDR1 LNHNV, CDR2 YYDKDF (reference sequence). The CDR3 nucleotides are TGTGCCACCAGCAGAGGCCTTGAGGGGGCGGGAGGCTACACCTTC. Its protein is CATSRGLEGAGGYTF.

This clone occurred a few times. This CDR3 is also generated by other DNA sequences in the sample. The rearrangement uses TRBV7-2 and TRBJ2-3; D is perhaps TRBD1 (5 bases). Germline V lookup: CDR1 SGHTA, CDR2 FQGNSA. The CDR3 spans 15 residues. The V end was cut by 0 bases, the J end by 0 bases, with 7 bases between. This CDR3 is CASSLAGASTDTQYF. The CDR3 DNA sequence: TGTGCCAGCAGCTTAGCAGGGGCTAGCACAGATACGCAGTATTTT.

This chain links TRBV29-1 with TRBJ2-7; 8 nucleotides agree with TRBD1. Germline V gene lookup returns CDR1 SQVTM and CDR2 ANQGSEA. With V trimmed by 7 bases and J by 4 bases, 9 bases remained unmatched. The CDR3 is 13 amino acids. Written as DNA, the CDR3 is TGCAGCGCGCTCGGACAGGGCCATTACGAGCAGTACTTC. This codes for CSALGQGHYEQYF.

V is TRBV2 and J is TRBJ2-1, with unresolved D. Trimming removed 1 base at V and 7 bases at J, with 2 bases between. This CDR3 region has 11 residues. Per the germline V gene, CDR1 is SNHLY and CDR2 is FYNNEI. Written as DNA, the CDR3 is TGTGCCAGCAGTGAAGTAAATGAGCAGTTCTTC. It codes for CASSEVNEQFF.

The V gene is TRBV2, the J gene TRBJ1-3; no definite D call. V was pared by 2 bases and J by 4 bases, with 3 bases between. The germline V gene has CDR1 SNHLY and CDR2 FYNNEI. The CDR3 contains 12 residues. CDR3 amino acids: CASSESGNTIYF. CDR3 coding DNA: TGTGCCAGCAGTGAAAGCGGAAACACCATATATTTT. The full variable domain, rest sourced from reference TRBV2 and TRBJ1-3, is EPEVTQTPSHQVTQMGQEVILRCVPISNHLYFYWYRQILGQKVEFLVSFYNNEISEKSEIFDDQFSVERPDGSNFTLKIRSTKLEDSAMYFCASSESGNTIYFGEGSWLTVV.

In this sample, this clone turned up a few times. V is TRBV4-2 and J is TRBJ2-2, with 8 bases identical to TRBD2. Trimming removed 1 base from V and 4 bases from J; junction bases left unmatched: 5. This CDR3 comprises 16 residues. Germline V gives CDR1 LGHNA, CDR2 YNFKEQ. CDR3 residues: CASSQVIAGGTGELFF. The DNA of the CDR3 is TGTGCCAGCAGCCAAGTAATCGCGGGGGGCACCGGGGAGCTGTTTTTT.

In nucleotides, the CDR3 is TGTGCCAGCAGTGAAGGGGGACAGGGTACAGATACGCAGTATTTT. Amino acid sequence: CASSEGGQGTDTQYF. The chain recombines TRBV2 with TRBJ2-3; 9 bases align to TRBD1. V shed 1 base and J 3 bases; nucleotides not matched to a gene: 2. Germline CDR1 and CDR2: SNHLY and FYNNEI. The CDR3 has 15 residues.

The V and J genes are TRBV5-5 and TRBJ1-2; D remains ambiguous. The germline CDR1 and CDR2 sequences are SGHKS and YYEKEE (reference sequence). This CDR3 contains 15 residues. With 0 bases removed from V and 3 bases from J, the gap between germline ends came to 12 bases. The CDR3 loop reads CASSLVRVTHYGYTF. The CDR3, as DNA: TGTGCCAGCAGCTTGGTTCGGGTGACCCACTATGGCTACACCTTC. Full variable domain (rest looked up from reference TRBV5-5 and TRBJ1-2): DAGVTQSPTHLIKTRGQQVTLRCSPISGHKSVSWYQQVLGQGPQFIFQYYEKEERGRGNFPDRFSARQFPNYSSELNVNALLLGDSALYLCASSLVRVTHYGYTFGSGTRLTVV.

The chain recombines TRBV7-9 with TRBJ1-3; 9 bases line up with TRBD1. The CDR3 extends over 16 amino acids. V shed 5 bases and J 8 bases; nucleotides not matched to a gene: 13. Germline CDR1 reads SEHNR; CDR2 reads FQNEAQ (reference sequence). This CDR3 reads CASSPDRGGFGHTIYF. The CDR3 region has the DNA TGTGCCAGCAGCCCGGACAGGGGAGGGTTTGGTCACACCATATATTTT.

The rearrangement uses TRBV5-1 and TRBJ2-5; possibly TRBD1 for D (5 bases). Germline V gene data show CDR1 as SGHRS and CDR2 as YFSETQ. The CDR3 is 15 residues long. Trimming stripped 1 base from V and 5 bases from J, with 15 bases between. CDR3 residues: CASSLPDSQRETQYF. CDR3 sequence (DNA): TGCGCCAGCAGCTTGCCCGACAGTCAAAGGGAGACCCAGTACTTC.

The V call is TRBV30, the J call TRBJ1-1; D gene ambiguous. This CDR3 region has 13 residues. Germline V gene data show CDR1 as GTSNPN and CDR2 as SVGIG (reference sequence). V shed 4 bases and J shed 4 bases, with 13 bases lying between them. CDR3 in amino acids: CAWKAGDGTEAFF. The CDR3 DNA is TGTGCCTGGAAGGCGGGAGACGGCACTGAAGCTTTCTTT.

In its sample, this clone was seen a few times. The rearrangement uses TRBV11-3 and TRBJ2-7; D possibly corresponds to TRBD2 (5 bases). Trimming took 1 base from V and 0 from J, leaving 10 bases between them. Looked up from germline, CDR1 is SGHNT and CDR2 is YENEEA. The CDR3 contains 15 residues. The CDR3 DNA is TGTGCCAGCAGCTTAGGTCCGGGGAACTCCTACGAGCAGTACGTC. Protein product: CASSLGPGNSYEQYV.

The chain links TRBV7-2 to TRBJ1-6; D unclear. This CDR3 has 15 amino acids. The V end lost 5 bases, the J end lost 9 bases, and 17 bases lay between the germline ends. Germline V gives CDR1 SGHTA, CDR2 FQGNSA. The CDR3 loop reads CASSRRGQAGSPLHF. In DNA, the CDR3 is TGTGCCAGCAGCCGTCGTGGCCAGGCGGGTTCACCCCTCCACTTT.

This chain links TRBV7-2 with TRBJ2-3; TRBD1 is a possible D gene (6 bases). The CDR3 spans 15 residues. V gave up 4 bases and J gave up 1 base, with 12 bases separating them. Germline values: CDR1 SGHTA, CDR2 FQGNSA. CDR3 sequence reads: CASSYPGQRTDTQYF. CDR3 bases: TGTGCCAGCAGCTACCCAGGACAGCGCACAGATACGCAGTATTTT.